These T cell receptor beta chains were read from a single sample in a study of blood T cell repertoires in COVID-19. Assay: immunoSEQ multiplex PCR; the TCRdb copy retains only in-frame clones and omits some. The table shows about 130,000 clones, with more than 75% occurring only once. The sequenced material came from peripheral blood. Receptors were obtained from a woman in her seventies with COVID-19, enrolled during active disease. Each CDR3 is given with its conserved first and last residue. The D gene is left open where the match is weak. Part of the rows lack a size; the others show once, few, many or a class for expanded clones.

TRBV18	.	.	TRBJ1-1	12	TGTGCCAGCTCACCTCAAGTAGCTGAAGCTTTCTTT	CASSPQVAEAFF
TRBV6-1	.	.	TRBJ2-7	14	TGTGCCAGCAGTGAACTGACAGGCTCCTACGAGCAGTACTTC	CASSELTGSYEQYF
TRBV19	.	TRBD1	TRBJ1-6	16	TGTGCCAGTAGTATCAGGGGAGACAGGGTTAATTCACCCCTCCACTTT	CASSIRGDRVNSPLHF
TRBV18	.	TRBD1	TRBJ2-7	14	TGTGCCAGCACTCGAGACAGGGTGGTAGGCGAGCAGTACTTC	CASTRDRVVGEQYF
TRBV9	.	TRBD2	TRBJ2-1	15	TGTGCCAGCAGTGCAACTAGCGGCTCCTACAATGAGCAGTTCTTC	CASSATSGSYNEQFF
TRBV5-1	.	.	TRBJ2-2	16	TGCGCCAGCAGCCAAAATCGACAGGATGAGGCCGGGGAGCTGTTTTTT	CASSQNRQDEAGELFF
TRBV5-1	.	.	TRBJ1-1	16	TGCGCCAGCACCCCACTACAGGGTGTGGGGAACACTGAAGCTTTCTTT	CASTPLQGVGNTEAFF
TRBV24-1	once	TRBD1	TRBJ2-2	16	TGTGCCACCAGTGACCTCGGACAGGGAAACACCGGGGAGCTGTTTTTT	CATSDLGQGNTGELFF
TRBV4-2	.	.	TRBJ1-2	15	TGTGCCAGCAGCCAAGAGTCACAGAGTAACTATGGCTACACCTTC	CASSQESQSNYGYTF
TRBV7-9	.	TRBD1	TRBJ2-1	14	TGTGCCAGCAGCCACCTTGGGACAGTAAATGAGCAGTTCTTC	CASSHLGTVNEQFF
TRBV6-5	.	.	TRBJ1-5	13	TGTGCCACTAAGGGGTCGAGCAATCAGCCCCAGCATTTT	CATKGSSNQPQHF
TRBV7-2	once	TRBD2	TRBJ2-1	17	TGTGCCAGCAGCCCTCGACTTTCGGGGGGAGTCTACAATGAGCAGTTCTTC	CASSPRLSGGVYNEQFF
TRBV4-2	few	.	TRBJ1-2	16	TGTGCCAGCAGCCAGGGGGCGGGGGGAAGAGACTATGGCTACACCTTC	CASSQGAGGRDYGYTF
TRBV5-1	.	.	TRBJ2-2	14	TGCGCCAGCAGCTTGGTGCCGGACACCGGGGAGCTGTTTTTT	CASSLVPDTGELFF
TRBV11-2	.	TRBD1	TRBJ1-1	15	TGTGCCAGCAGCTCCCGGGACAGGGGCCCGACTGAAGCTTTCTTT	CASSSRDRGPTEAFF
TRBV7-6	.	.	TRBJ1-2	14	TGTGCCAGCAGCTTAGGTGGGGGGGCCTATGGCTACACCTTC	CASSLGGGAYGYTF
TRBV30	.	.	TRBJ1-2	14	TGTGCCTGGAGCCGTCGGGTGTCGACCTATGGCTACACCTTC	CAWSRRVSTYGYTF
TRBV5-1	.	TRBD1	TRBJ2-7	15	TGCGCCAGCAGGGCCGGACAGGTTAATACCTACGAGCAGTACTTC	CASRAGQVNTYEQYF
TRBV28	.	TRBD2	TRBJ2-3	15	TGTGCCAGCAGTATAAGCGGGGGGGGCACCGATACGCAGTATTTT	CASSISGGGTDTQYF
TRBV7-2	once	TRBD1	TRBJ1-5	13	TGTGCCAGCAGCTTCCAGGGGGGCCAGCCCCAGCATTTT	CASSFQGGQPQHF
TRBV5-6	.	.	TRBJ1-1	14	TGTGCCAGCAGCTTACAGGGCGTTGGAACTGAAGCTTTCTTT	CASSLQGVGTEAFF